This TCR beta chain was found in a study of blood T cell repertoires in COVID-19. Across the whole study: The United States, Italy and Spain supplied acute and convalescent COVID-19 samples. The analysed material was cDNA or gDNA that came from T cells, B-cell-depleted T cells, or PBMCs.

In the original workflow: It was from reference gene primer amplification that nucleated cell counts were estimated. Using immunoSEQ multiplex PCR, the repertoire was profiled, and TCRdb retains in-frame clones only, with some absent. That table is the source of V, J and clone size, and D and trimming were worked out from the DNA. The table has over 90,000 clones, approximately 89% seen once; the top ten hold approximately 18%. Germline V lookup: CDR1 MNHEY, CDR2 SVGAGI. The length of the CDR3 is 13 residues. V lost 10 bases to trimming and J lost 3 bases; unmatched junction nucleotides: 4. The specimen was peripheral blood. V usage is TRBV6-5 and J usage is TRBJ2-2; 8 bases map to TRBD1. This sequence was found in a human donor in a cohort sampled during active COVID-19. The CDR3 sequence: CATKQGDTGELFF. CDR3 nucleotides: TGTGCCACCAAACAGGGGGACACCGGGGAGCTGTTTTTT.